The 14 T cell receptor beta chains in this list originate from one sample, sequenced in a study of T-cell memory formation after mild COVID-19. TCRdb called the 5' RACE reads again in MiXCR, with one record for every CDR3 protein. The sample yields hundreds of thousands of distinct CDR3 sequences, roughly 13% seen once. Specimen: PBMCs or a T cell subset sorted from them (not recorded which). The receptors here all came from a man between 18 and 35 years old who had mild COVID-19 (a few samples of this study predate the infection). Cell type and time point are not known.

This clonotype came up many times. The chain recombines TRBV4-1 with TRBJ2-2; the D gene is possibly TRBD1 (6 bases). Germline CDR1 MGHRA, CDR2 YSYEKL. Trimming left V 2 bases short and J 5 bases short, with 9 bases between. This CDR3 has 14 amino acids. The CDR3 region is CASSQQGLTGELFF. The CDR3 coding sequence is TGCGCCAGCAGCCAACAGGGGCTTACCGGGGAGCTGTTTTTT.

In this sample, this clonotype turned up a few times. The chain is built from TRBV4-3 and TRBJ1-6; D is perhaps TRBD1 (5 bases). The CDR3 consists of 17 residues. CDR1 and CDR2 (germline): LGHNA, YSLEER. V dropped 0 bases and J dropped 10 bases, with 19 bases sitting between them. In nucleotides, the CDR3 is TGCGCCAGCAGCCAAGAGTGGATGGACAAAGCGAGATCACCCCTCCACTTT. Translation: CASSQEWMDKARSPLHF.

There are a few counts of this clonotype. V usage is TRBV6-1 and J usage is TRBJ2-7, with TRBD2 matching 7 bases. Looked up from germline, CDR1 is MNHNS and CDR2 is SASEGT. The CDR3 spans 15 residues. With V trimmed by 6 bases and J by 4 bases, 12 bases remained unmatched. The CDR3 region is CASSLNPSGVYEQYV. CDR3 coding DNA: TGTGCCAGCAGCTTAAATCCTAGCGGCGTATACGAGCAGTACGTC.

The V call is TRBV7-2, the J call TRBJ2-3, with 8 positions matching TRBD1. Losses at the gene ends were 5 bases for V and 4 bases for J; bases not matched to a gene: 11. In germline, CDR1 is SGHTA, CDR2 FQGNSA. The CDR3 consists of 16 residues. DNA of the CDR3: TGTGCCAGCAGCCCCTGGACAGGGACGATGGCAGATACGCAGTATTTT. This gives the protein CASSPWTGTMADTQYF.

The gene calls are TRBV7-8 and TRBJ2-5; D remains unclear. The CDR3 consists of 15 residues. V lost 1 base and J lost 2, with 11 bases in between. The germline V gene encodes CDR1 SGHVS and CDR2 FQNEAQ. The CDR3 DNA reads as TGTGCCAGCAGCTTAGGAGTGGGCCCGCAAGAGACCCAGTACTTC. It encodes CASSLGVGPQETQYF.

The chain recombines TRBV5-1 with TRBJ1-2; tentative D call: TRBD1 (5 bases). The CDR3 contains 14 residues. Germline V lookup: CDR1 SGHRS, CDR2 YFSETQ. The germline V and J ends were trimmed by 5 bases and 0 bases, with 11 bases remaining between them. CDR3 region: CASRDGTPNYGYTF. DNA for the CDR3: TGCGCCAGCAGGGACGGGACTCCTAACTATGGCTACACCTTC.

This clonotype was counted a few times. V is TRBV21-1 and J is TRBJ1-3. TRBV21-1 is a pseudogene. The length of the CDR3 is 16 residues. The CDR3 coding sequence is TGTGCCAGCAGCAAAGTGAGACAGGGCTGCGGAAACACCATATATTTT. The encoded protein is CASSKVRQGCGNTIYF.

This clonotype came up a few times. The chain uses TRBV20-1 and TRBJ2-1; 13 bases fit TRBD2. The junction had 13 bases not matched to a gene; V was cut back by 6 bases and J by 14 bases. This CDR3 has 14 amino acids. Looked up from germline, CDR1 is DFQATT and CDR2 is SNEGSKA (reference sequence). The CDR3 region is CSAKRTSGGSVEFF. The CDR3 DNA reads as TGCAGTGCCAAGCGGACTAGCGGGGGATCCGTCGAGTTCTTC.

This clonotype was recorded a few times. The V gene is TRBV4-3, the J gene TRBJ2-7; TRBD1 matches at 7 bases. Losses at the gene ends were 0 bases for V and 4 bases for J; bases not matched to a gene: 15. Per the germline V gene, CDR1 is LGHNA and CDR2 is YSLEER. This CDR3 spans 18 amino acids. The chain's CDR3 is CASSQEGRAETGPYEQYF. CDR3 nucleotides: TGCGCCAGCAGCCAAGAAGGAAGGGCCGAGACAGGGCCTTACGAGCAGTACTTC.

There are a few counts of this clonotype. The chain is built from TRBV6-5 and TRBJ2-2; D remains ambiguous. Germline-derived CDR1 and CDR2 are MNHEY and SVGAGI. The CDR3 sequence is 13 residues long. V was clipped by 5 bases and J by 5 bases, with 9 bases between them. This CDR3 is CASSRYLTGELFF. In DNA form, the CDR3 reads TGTGCCAGCAGTCGATATCTAACCGGGGAGCTGTTTTTT.

The chain links TRBV19 to TRBJ1-5; no clear D. CDR3 length equals 14 residues. Germline values: CDR1 LNHDA, CDR2 SQIVND (reference sequence). V was cut by 3 bases and J by 3 bases, with 9 bases left in between. As DNA, the CDR3 is TGTGCCAGTAGTATCGAGACGGTCAATCAGCCCCAGCATTTT. Translation: CASSIETVNQPQHF.

This clonotype has just a few counts. This chain uses TRBV4-1 with TRBJ1-5, with D perhaps matching TRBD1 (6 bases). V lost 0 bases, J lost 3 bases, and 9 bases lay in between. The CDR3 has 15 residues. The germline V gene has CDR1 MGHRA and CDR2 YSYEKL. DNA of the CDR3: TGCGCCAGCAGCCAAGAGGGGGGCCTCAATCAGCCCCAGCATTTT. Translation: CASSQEGGLNQPQHF.

The chain is built from TRBV7-9 and TRBJ1-2; no firm D call. V lost 6 bases, J lost 5 bases, and 19 bases lay in between. The CDR3 runs 15 residues. In germline, CDR1 is SEHNR, CDR2 FQNEAQ (reference sequence). The CDR3 region is CASSLKARNRYGYTF. DNA of the CDR3: TGTGCCAGCAGTCTAAAAGCGAGAAACCGTTATGGCTACACCTTC.

The rearrangement joins TRBV7-9 to TRBJ2-7; the D call may be TRBD1 or TRBD2 (5 bases each). Trimming stripped 1 base from V and 6 bases from J, with 10 bases between. This CDR3 is built from 13 residues. Germline CDR1 is SEHNR and CDR2 is FQNEAQ (reference sequence). The DNA of the CDR3 is TGTGCCAGCAGCTTAGACGGGGCTCGCGAGCAGTACTTC. Its translation is CASSLDGAREQYF.